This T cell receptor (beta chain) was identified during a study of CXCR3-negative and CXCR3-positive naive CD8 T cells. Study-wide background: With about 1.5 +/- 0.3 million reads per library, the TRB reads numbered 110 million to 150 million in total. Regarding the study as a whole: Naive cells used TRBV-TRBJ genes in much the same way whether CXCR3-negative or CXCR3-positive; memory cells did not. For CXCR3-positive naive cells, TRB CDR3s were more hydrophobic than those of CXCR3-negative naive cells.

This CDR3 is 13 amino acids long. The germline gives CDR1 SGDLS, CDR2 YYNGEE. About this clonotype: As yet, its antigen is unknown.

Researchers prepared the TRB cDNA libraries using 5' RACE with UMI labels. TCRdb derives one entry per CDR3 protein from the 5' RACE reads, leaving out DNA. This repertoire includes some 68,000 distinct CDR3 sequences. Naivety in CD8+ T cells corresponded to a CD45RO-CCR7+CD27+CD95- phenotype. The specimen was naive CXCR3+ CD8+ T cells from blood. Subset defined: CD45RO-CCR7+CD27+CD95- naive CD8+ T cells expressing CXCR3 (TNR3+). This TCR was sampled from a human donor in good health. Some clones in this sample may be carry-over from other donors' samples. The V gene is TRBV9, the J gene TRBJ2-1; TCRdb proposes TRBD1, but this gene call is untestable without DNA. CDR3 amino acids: CASGGASYNEQFF.